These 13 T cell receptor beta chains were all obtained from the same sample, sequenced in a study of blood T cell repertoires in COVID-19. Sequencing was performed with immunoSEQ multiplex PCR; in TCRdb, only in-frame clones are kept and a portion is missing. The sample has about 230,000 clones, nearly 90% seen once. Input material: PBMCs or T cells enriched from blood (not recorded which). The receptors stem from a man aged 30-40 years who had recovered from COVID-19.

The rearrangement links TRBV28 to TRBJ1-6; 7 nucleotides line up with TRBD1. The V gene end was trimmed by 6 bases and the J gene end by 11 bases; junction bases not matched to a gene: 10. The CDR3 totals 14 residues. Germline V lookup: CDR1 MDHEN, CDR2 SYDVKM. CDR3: CASRPDRVLAPLHF. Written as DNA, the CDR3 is TGTGCCAGCAGACCTGACAGGGTTTTGGCACCCCTCCACTTT.

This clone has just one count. The CDR3 sequence: CATSGPGQSYEQYF. CDR3 sequence (DNA): TGTGCCACCAGTGGACCGGGACAGAGCTACGAGCAGTACTTC. The gene calls are TRBV24-1 and TRBJ2-7; 7 bases are shared with TRBD1. Germline trimming cut 5 bases from V and 3 bases from J; bases unmatched to any gene: 6. Looked up from germline, CDR1 is KGHDR and CDR2 is SFDVKD. The CDR3 covers 14 residues.

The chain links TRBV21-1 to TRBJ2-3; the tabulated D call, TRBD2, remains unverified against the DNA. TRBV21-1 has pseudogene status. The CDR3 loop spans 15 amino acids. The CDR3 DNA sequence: TGTGCCAGGACGAGGGTAAGCCGGGGCACAGATACGCAGTATTTT. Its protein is CARTRVSRGTDTQYF.

The CDR3 region is CASSQVEYGYTF. The CDR3, as DNA: TGTGCCAGCAGCCAAGTGGAGTATGGCTACACCTTC. The rearrangement links TRBV4-2 to TRBJ1-2, with D hard to call. The CDR3 is made up of 12 amino acids. Germline assignment: CDR1 LGHNA and CDR2 YNFKEQ. Trimming removed 1 base at V and 5 bases at J, with 5 bases between.

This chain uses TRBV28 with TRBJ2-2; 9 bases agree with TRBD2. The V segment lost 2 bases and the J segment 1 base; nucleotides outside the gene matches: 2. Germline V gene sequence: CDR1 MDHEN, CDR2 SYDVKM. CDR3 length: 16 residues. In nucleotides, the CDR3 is TGTGCCAGCAGTTTACCGACTAGCGGGAACACCGGGGAGCTGTTTTTT. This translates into CASSLPTSGNTGELFF.

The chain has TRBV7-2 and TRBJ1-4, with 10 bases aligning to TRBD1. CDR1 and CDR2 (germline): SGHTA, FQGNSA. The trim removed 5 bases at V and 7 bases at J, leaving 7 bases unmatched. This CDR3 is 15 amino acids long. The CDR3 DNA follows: TGTGCCAGCAGCGCGCGACAGGGGGCATTTGAAAAACTGTTTTTT. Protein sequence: CASSARQGAFEKLFF.

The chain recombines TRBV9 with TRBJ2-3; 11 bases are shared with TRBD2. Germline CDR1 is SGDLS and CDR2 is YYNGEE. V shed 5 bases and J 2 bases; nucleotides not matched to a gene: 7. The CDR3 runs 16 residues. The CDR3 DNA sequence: TGTGCCAGCAGTGCCGGGACTAGCGGATACACAGATACGCAGTATTTT. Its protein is CASSAGTSGYTDTQYF.

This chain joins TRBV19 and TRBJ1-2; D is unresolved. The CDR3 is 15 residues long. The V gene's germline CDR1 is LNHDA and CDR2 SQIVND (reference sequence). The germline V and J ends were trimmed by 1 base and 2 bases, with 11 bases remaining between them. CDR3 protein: CASSIGHSGNYGYTF. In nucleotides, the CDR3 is TGTGCCAGTAGTATAGGACATAGTGGGAACTATGGCTACACCTTC.

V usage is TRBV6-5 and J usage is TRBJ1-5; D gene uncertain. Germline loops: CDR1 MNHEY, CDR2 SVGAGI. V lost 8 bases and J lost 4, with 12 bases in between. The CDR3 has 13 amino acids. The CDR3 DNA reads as TGTGCCAGCGGGTACAGTTATAATCAGCCCCAGCATTTT. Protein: CASGYSYNQPQHF.

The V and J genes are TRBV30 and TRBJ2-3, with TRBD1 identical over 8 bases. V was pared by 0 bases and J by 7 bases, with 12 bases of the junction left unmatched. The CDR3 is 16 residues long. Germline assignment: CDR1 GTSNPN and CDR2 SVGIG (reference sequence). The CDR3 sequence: CAWSVLPAGGRNTQYF. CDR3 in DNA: TGTGCCTGGAGTGTACTACCTGCAGGGGGCAGGAATACGCAGTATTTT.

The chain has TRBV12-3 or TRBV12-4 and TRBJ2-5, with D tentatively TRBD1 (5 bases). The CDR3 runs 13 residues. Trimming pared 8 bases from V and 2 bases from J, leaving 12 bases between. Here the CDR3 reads CASVDSGQETQYF. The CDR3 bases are TGTGCCAGCGTTGACAGTGGGCAAGAGACCCAGTACTTC.

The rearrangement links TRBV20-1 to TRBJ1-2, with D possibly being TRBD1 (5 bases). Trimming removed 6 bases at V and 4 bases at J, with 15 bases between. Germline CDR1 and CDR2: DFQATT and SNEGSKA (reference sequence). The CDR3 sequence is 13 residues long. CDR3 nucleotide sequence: TGCAGTGCCAGTTTCCAGACAGCCTATGGCTACACCTTC. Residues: CSASFQTAYGYTF.

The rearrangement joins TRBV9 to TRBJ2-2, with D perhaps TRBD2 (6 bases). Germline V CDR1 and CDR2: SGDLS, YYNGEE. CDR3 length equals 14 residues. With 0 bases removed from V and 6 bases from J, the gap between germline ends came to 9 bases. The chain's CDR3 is CASSVVGGAGELFF. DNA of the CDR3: TGTGCCAGCAGCGTAGTGGGAGGCGCCGGGGAGCTGTTTTTT.